These 22 T cell receptor beta chains share one sample of origin, sequenced in a study of immune evolution from preneoplasia to lung adenocarcinoma. Method: immunoSEQ multiplex PCR; TCRdb's copy keeps in-frame clones and lacks some. The sample consists of just over 7,000 clones, 65% to 85% of them appearing once. The sequenced sample was FFPE adjacent normal lung tissue. These receptors were obtained from a person aged 70 to 85 with lung adenocarcinoma.

V gene TRBV5-6 combines with J gene TRBJ1-4; D call uncertain. Germline V gives CDR1 SGHDT, CDR2 YYEEEE. The CDR3 extends over 15 amino acids. Trimming removed 0 bases from V and 5 bases from J, with 11 bases in between. The CDR3 protein is CASSLGVLVNEKLFF. DNA of the CDR3: TGTGCCAGCAGCTTGGGAGTATTGGTGAATGAAAAACTGTTTTTT.

The rearrangement uses TRBV14 and TRBJ1-1, with D hard to call. Between the trimmed V and J ends, which lost 0 bases and 7 bases, there was a span of 9 bases. The germline CDR1 and CDR2 sequences are SGHDN and FVKESK. The CDR3 extends over 13 amino acids. This CDR3 reads CASSQDYRSEAFF. The CDR3 DNA follows: TGTGCCAGCAGCCAAGATTACCGGAGTGAAGCTTTCTTT.

This clone was detected a few times. The chain links TRBV14 to TRBJ1-1; unclear D gene. There are 13 residues in the CDR3. CDR1 and CDR2 (germline): SGHDN, FVKESK. The ends were cut back, 4 bases at V and 0 bases at J, with 6 bases in the middle. The CDR3 DNA follows: TGTGCCAGCAGCCTTGCCTTGAACACTGAAGCTTTCTTT. This codes for CASSLALNTEAFF.

This clone has only a few counts. The V and J genes are TRBV10-3 and TRBJ2-2; possibly TRBD2 for D (6 bases). The CDR3 covers 13 residues. The germline V and J ends were trimmed by 8 bases and 4 bases, with 11 bases remaining between them. The germline gives CDR1 ENHRY, CDR2 SYGVKD. CDR3 nucleotides: TGTGCCATCGGAGGGGTGGGCACCGGGGAGCTGTTTTTT. This codes for CAIGGVGTGELFF.

Points on this clone: Relative to the germline gene, one junction end is altered; a read error may explain this. The J gene is TRBJ1-5, the V gene TRBV18; D unresolved. The length of the CDR3 is 14 residues. The germline gives CDR1 KGHSH, CDR2 LQKENI. The CDR3 sequence is CASSPVSTNQPQHF. CDR3 nucleotide sequence: TGTGCCAGCTCCCCAGTCAGTACTAATCAGCCCCAACATTTT.

This sequence joins TRBV2 and TRBJ2-7, with a weak D call TRBD1 (5 bases). Trimming removed 8 bases from V and 6 bases from J, with 17 bases in between. CDR1 and CDR2 from the germline V gene are SNHLY and FYNNEI. The CDR3 runs to 13 residues. The CDR3 bases are TGTGCCAGCCGAGGAACAGGAATGCTCGAGCAGTACTTC. The encoded protein is CASRGTGMLEQYF.

This chain uses TRBV11-2 with TRBJ2-7, with 8 bases identical to TRBD2. Per the germline V gene, CDR1 is SGHAT and CDR2 is FQNNGV. V gave up 5 bases and J gave up 6 bases; unmatched junction bases: 15. This CDR3 comprises 16 residues. Here the CDR3 reads CASSQDGSGGLGEQYF. In nucleotides, the CDR3 is TGTGCCAGCAGCCAAGACGGTTCGGGGGGGCTGGGCGAGCAGTACTTC.

J is TRBJ2-3 and V is TRBV7-9, with 8 bases fitting TRBD1. CDR1 and CDR2 (germline): SEHNR, FQNEAQ (reference sequence). This CDR3 comprises 14 residues. Trimming cost V 1 base and J 7 bases; bases outside gene matches: 4. CDR3 region: CASSLGTGGNTQYF. CDR3 bases: TGTGCCAGCAGCTTAGGAACAGGGGGGAATACGCAGTATTTT.

The chain recombines TRBV23-1 with TRBJ1-2; 8 nucleotides line up with TRBD1. TRBV23-1 is an ORF; its function is uncertain. V gave up 7 bases and J gave up 2 bases; unmatched junction bases: 18. The CDR3 extends over 18 amino acids. In nucleotides, the CDR3 is TGCGCCAGCACTCGACGTTTGAACCGGGACAGGAACAACTATGGCTACACCTTC. Its protein is CASTRRLNRDRNNYGYTF.

The chain employs TRBV2 and TRBJ2-1; TRBD2 matches at 7 bases. The CDR3 has 14 amino acids. CDR1 and CDR2 from the germline V gene are SNHLY and FYNNEI. The trim removed 6 bases at V and 3 bases at J, leaving 5 bases unmatched. This CDR3 is CASRGSSGYNEQFF. As DNA, the CDR3 is TGTGCCAGCAGGGGATCTAGCGGCTACAATGAGCAGTTCTTC.

The rearrangement links TRBV7-2 to TRBJ2-6, with D uncertain. V dropped 3 bases and J dropped 0 bases, with 0 bases sitting between them. CDR3 length: 13 amino acids. Germline V lookup: CDR1 SGHTA, CDR2 FQGNSA. CDR3 region: CASSFSGANVLTF. CDR3 in DNA: TGTGCCAGCAGCTTCTCTGGGGCCAACGTCCTGACTTTC.

For this clone: Because the CDR3's place on the DNA is in doubt, the DNA is left out and the CDR3 is given as listed by TCRdb. The chain has TRBV6-1 and TRBJ1-4. The germline V gene encodes CDR1 MNHNS and CDR2 SASEGT. The CDR3 contains 13 residues when both ends are counted. CDR3: CASSDRVASGSFF.

This sequence joins TRBV18 and TRBJ2-7; D possibly matches TRBD1 or TRBD2 (5 bases each). CDR3 size: 14 residues. CDR1 KGHSH and CDR2 LQKENI come from the germline V gene. The V and J ends lost 2 bases and 2 bases respectively, with 10 bases between them. The CDR3 region has the DNA TGTGCCAGCTCACCAGGGACCATTGCCTACGAGCAGTACTTC. It yields the protein CASSPGTIAYEQYF.

This CDR3 is CASSLVGGVDPNYGYTF. The DNA for the CDR3 is TGCGCCAGCAGCTTGGTGGGAGGAGTTGATCCTAACTATGGCTACACCTTC. The chain links TRBV5-1 to TRBJ1-2; no firm D call. The CDR3 length is 17 residues. V was cut by 0 bases and J by 0 bases, with 15 bases left in between. CDR1 and CDR2 (germline): SGHRS, YFSETQ.

This sequence joins TRBV18 and TRBJ2-3, with D possibly being TRBD2 (6 bases). V lost 2 bases and J lost 2, with 11 bases in between. Germline V gives CDR1 KGHSH, CDR2 LQKENI. This CDR3 has 15 amino acids. The CDR3: CASSPGGRNTDTQYF. CDR3 nucleotides: TGTGCCAGCTCACCAGGGGGGAGGAACACAGATACGCAGTATTTT.

This clone was detected a few times. The chain is built from TRBV10-1 and TRBJ2-3; D is perhaps TRBD1 (5 bases). The CDR3 runs 13 residues. CDR1 and CDR2 (germline): WNHNN, SYGVQD (reference sequence). Trimming removed 3 bases from V and 5 bases from J, with 9 bases in between. The CDR3 here is CASSEGAGDTQYF. CDR3 coding DNA: TGCGCCAGCAGTGAAGGGGCTGGAGATACGCAGTATTTT.

The rearrangement uses TRBV5-1 and TRBJ2-2; no firm D call. The CDR3 extends over 13 amino acids. Germline V gene lookup returns CDR1 SGHRS and CDR2 YFSETQ. Between the trimmed V and J ends, which lost 4 bases and 1 base, there was a span of 5 bases. The CDR3 loop reads CASSDKNTGELFF. Written as DNA, the CDR3 is TGCGCCAGCAGCGATAAGAACACCGGGGAGCTGTTTTTT.

V and J are TRBV4-2 and TRBJ2-3; TRBD1 agrees at 7 bases. This CDR3 has 15 residues. The germline V gene encodes CDR1 LGHNA and CDR2 YNFKEQ. Losses at the gene ends were 0 bases for V and 2 bases for J; bases not matched to a gene: 2. CDR3 bases: TGTGCCAGCAGCCAAGAACAGGGGTCCACAGATACGCAGTATTTT. It specifies CASSQEQGSTDTQYF.

J is TRBJ1-2 and V is TRBV7-8, with TRBD1 matching over 10 bases. Germline V gene sequence: CDR1 SGHVS, CDR2 FQNEAQ. The ends lost 3 bases at V and 6 bases at J; junction bases unmatched: 7. CDR3 length: 15 amino acids. As DNA, the CDR3 is TGTGCCAGCAGCTTTTACGCGGGACAGGGGCATGGCTACACCTTC. It codes for CASSFYAGQGHGYTF.

The chain joins TRBV27 to TRBJ1-6; TRBD1 agrees at 7 bases. Trimming took 5 bases from V and 7 from J; bases not matched to a gene: 14. CDR3 length equals 17 residues. CDR1 is MNHEY, CDR2 SMNVEV, per germline (reference sequence). The CDR3 region is CASSPTHLTGKNSPLHF. DNA for the CDR3: TGTGCCAGCAGTCCGACCCATTTGACAGGGAAGAATTCACCCCTCCACTTT.

V gene TRBV19 combines with J gene TRBJ2-3, with no clear D. The CDR3 loop spans 11 amino acids. Trimming cost V 4 bases and J 6 bases, with 5 bases left between them. In germline, CDR1 is LNHDA, CDR2 SQIVND (reference sequence). DNA for the CDR3: TGTGCCAGTAGTACTTGGGATACGCAGTATTTT. Encoded protein: CASSTWDTQYF.

The chain combines TRBV5-6 with TRBJ1-6; TRBD1 is a possible D gene (6 bases). The germline gives CDR1 SGHDT, CDR2 YYEEEE. V shed 4 bases and J shed 10 bases, with 12 bases lying between them. The CDR3 length is 13 residues. The CDR3 DNA is TGTGCCAGCAGCCACAGGGTTGGCTCACCCCTCCACTTT. Amino acid sequence: CASSHRVGSPLHF.